One sample yielded the 19 T cell receptor beta chains listed below, sequenced in a study of blood T cell repertoires in COVID-19. Clones were read by immunoSEQ multiplex PCR, and TCRdb kept only the in-frame ones, dropping some. The sample holds tens of thousands of clones, roughly 87% seen once. The sample comprised peripheral blood. These receptors originate from a man aged 40-50 years with COVID-19, enrolled during active disease.

The chain joins TRBV5-1 to TRBJ2-1, with a tentative D call TRBD2 (6 bases). This CDR3 is 14 amino acids long. V was cut by 5 bases and J by 3 bases, with 12 bases left in between. Per the germline V gene, CDR1 is SGHRS and CDR2 is YFSETQ. In nucleotides, the CDR3 is TGCGCCAGCAGTACCGGGACTTTCTACAATGAGCAGTTCTTC. Translated: CASSTGTFYNEQFF.

V usage is TRBV20-1 and J usage is TRBJ1-1, with D possibly being TRBD1 (5 bases). The germline CDR1 and CDR2 sequences are DFQATT and SNEGSKA (reference sequence). V lost 3 bases and J 6 bases, leaving 8 bases between the germline ends. The CDR3 is made up of 11 amino acids. In DNA, the CDR3 is TGCAGTGCTAGGACAGCTTCTGAAGCTTTCTTT. Its translation: CSARTASEAFF.

V and J are TRBV5-1 and TRBJ2-3; TRBD2 matches at 11 bases. CDR1 is SGHRS, CDR2 YFSETQ, per germline. This CDR3 is built from 17 residues. After removal of 4 bases from V and 0 bases from J, the junction contained 7 bases not matched to a gene. CDR3 nucleotides: TGCGCCAGCAGCCGAGGACTAGCGGGCTTAAGCACAGATACGCAGTATTTT. Its translation is CASSRGLAGLSTDTQYF.

This rearrangement joins TRBV29-1 to TRBJ2-4, with TRBD2 as a possible D gene (7 bases). Germline CDR1 and CDR2: SQVTM and ANQGSEA. V was pared by 7 bases and J by 6 bases, with 10 bases between. This CDR3 comprises 11 residues. The CDR3 DNA is TGCAGCGCAGGGGAGGGAAACATTCAGTACTTC. Translation: CSAGEGNIQYF.

CDR3 in amino acids: CARKGNHQGNEQYF. CDR3 nucleotides: TGTGCCAGGAAAGGCAACCACCAGGGGAACGAGCAGTACTTC. The V call is TRBV19, the J call TRBJ2-7, with TRBD1 as a possible D gene (6 bases). Between the trimmed V and J ends, which lost 9 bases and 5 bases, there was a span of 20 bases. From germline, CDR1 is LNHDA and CDR2 SQIVND (reference sequence). The CDR3 is 14 amino acids.

CDR3 nucleotide sequence: TGTGCCAGCAGCGTAGATCTAGGCTCAGATACGCAGTATTTT. The encoded protein is CASSVDLGSDTQYF. The V gene is TRBV9, the J gene TRBJ2-3; unclear D gene. The CDR3 is made up of 14 amino acids. The V gene's germline CDR1 is SGDLS and CDR2 YYNGEE. Trimming left V 0 bases short and J 4 bases short, with 9 bases between.

The chain has TRBV7-9 and TRBJ2-5, with 12 bases aligning to TRBD2. Losses at the gene ends were 10 bases for V and 7 bases for J; bases not matched to a gene: 7. CDR1 is SEHNR and CDR2 is FQNEAQ in the germline V gene (reference sequence). This CDR3 has 13 residues. Here the CDR3 reads CATGLAGPGTQYF. The CDR3 DNA follows: TGTGCCACCGGACTAGCGGGACCTGGGACCCAGTACTTC.

CDR3 in amino acids: CASSLVQGGISSYNEQFF. DNA for the CDR3: TGCGCCAGCAGCTTGGTACAGGGGGGTATTAGCTCCTACAATGAGCAGTTCTTC. V usage is TRBV5-1 and J usage is TRBJ2-1, with 8 bases identical to TRBD1. The CDR3 is 18 residues long. Germline-derived CDR1 and CDR2 are SGHRS and YFSETQ. Trimming cost V 0 bases and J 0 bases; bases outside gene matches: 8. The entire variable domain, with the rest obtained from reference TRBV5-1 and TRBJ2-1, is as follows: KAGVTQTPRYLIKTRGQQVTLSCSPISGHRSVSWYQQTPGQGLQFLFEYFSETQRNKGNFPGRFSGRQFSNSRSEMNVSTLELGDSALYLCASSLVQGGISSYNEQFFGPGTRLTVL.

The genes are TRBV6-5 and TRBJ1-6; perhaps TRBD1 as D (6 bases). Trimming removed 4 bases from V and 7 bases from J, with 17 bases in between. The CDR3 is 16 amino acids. Germline V gene lookup returns CDR1 MNHEY and CDR2 SVGAGI. The CDR3 spells CASSSKLIQGNSPLHF. CDR3 bases: TGTGCCAGCAGTTCCAAACTCATACAGGGAAATTCACCCCTCCACTTT.

The rearrangement links TRBV6-6 to TRBJ1-1, with 7 positions matching TRBD1. Per germline, CDR1 MNHNY and CDR2 SVGAGI (reference sequence). The CDR3 runs 13 residues. The ends lost 8 bases at V and 6 bases at J; junction bases unmatched: 9. The CDR3 region has the DNA TGTGCCAGCGGCGAGAACAGGGGCCCTGAAGCTTTCTTT. Encoded protein: CASGENRGPEAFF.

This chain connects TRBV5-1 to TRBJ2-5; TRBD2 matches 12 bases. Germline V gene sequence: CDR1 SGHRS, CDR2 YFSETQ. V was clipped by 2 bases and J by 3 bases; unmatched bases: 5. The CDR3 runs to 16 residues. This chain's CDR3 is CASSFPTSGSEETQYF. CDR3 coding DNA: TGCGCCAGCAGCTTTCCGACTAGCGGGAGTGAAGAGACCCAGTACTTC.

The rearrangement uses TRBV3-1 (or the pseudogene TRBV3-2) and TRBJ1-4; 7 bases map to TRBD1. Per germline, CDR1 LGHDT and CDR2 YNNKEL (reference sequence). The CDR3 consists of 15 residues. V lost 6 bases to trimming and J lost 10 bases; unmatched junction nucleotides: 14. This CDR3 is CASSRSEGQVGKLFF. The CDR3 nucleotides read TGTGCCAGCAGTCGCTCGGAAGGACAGGTGGGAAAACTGTTTTTT.

The chain joins TRBV5-1 to TRBJ1-6; 8 bases align to TRBD1. Germline CDR1 is SGHRS and CDR2 is YFSETQ. V gave up 6 bases and J gave up 7 bases; unmatched junction bases: 9. This CDR3 spans 15 amino acids. CDR3 region: CASTPRQGTNSPLHF. The CDR3 nucleotides read TGCGCCAGCACGCCGAGACAGGGGACCAATTCACCCCTCCACTTT.

The J gene is TRBJ1-1, the V gene TRBV3-1 (or the pseudogene TRBV3-2); D unclear. The CDR3 extends over 14 amino acids. Germline V lookup: CDR1 LGHDT, CDR2 YNNKEL (reference sequence). Trimming stripped 4 bases from V and 0 bases from J, with 9 bases between. This chain's CDR3 is CASSPGPMNTEAFF. The CDR3 DNA reads TGTGCCAGCAGCCCGGGTCCTATGAACACTGAAGCTTTCTTT.

The chain is built from TRBV7-6 and TRBJ2-2; the match to TRBD2 covers 10 bases. CDR1 is SGHVS and CDR2 is FNYEAQ in the germline V gene. Trimming cost V 1 base and J 1 base; bases outside gene matches: 0. CDR3 length equals 16 residues. This CDR3 is CASSLGLAGNTGELFF. The CDR3 region has the DNA TGTGCCAGCAGCTTAGGACTAGCGGGGAACACCGGGGAGCTGTTTTTT. The whole variable domain, filled in from reference TRBV7-6 and TRBJ2-2, reads GAGVSQSPRYKVTKRGQDVALRCDPISGHVSLYWYRQALGQGPEFLTYFNYEAQQDKSGLPNDRFSAERPEGSISTLTIQRTEQRDSAMYRCASSLGLAGNTGELFFGEGSRLTVL.

The rearrangement uses TRBV18 and TRBJ1-3; D uncertain. With 1 base removed from V and 0 bases from J, the gap between germline ends came to 7 bases. The CDR3 covers 15 residues. CDR1 and CDR2 from the germline V gene are KGHSH and LQKENI. As DNA, the CDR3 is TGTGCCAGCTCACCACTAACAGACTCTGGAAACACCATATATTTT. Residues: CASSPLTDSGNTIYF.

This chain links TRBV14 with TRBJ2-5; 7 bases are shared with TRBD2. Trimming at V came to 1 base and at J to 5 bases, leaving 7 bases not matched to a gene. CDR3 length equals 15 residues. The germline CDR1 and CDR2 sequences are SGHDN and FVKESK. The CDR3 region has the DNA TGTGCCAGCAGCCAAGCTAGAGCGGGGCGGGAGACCCAGTACTTC. Protein: CASSQARAGRETQYF.

The chain joins TRBV21-1 to TRBJ1-5. TRBV21-1 corresponds to a pseudogene. The CDR3 extends over 13 amino acids. In nucleotides, the CDR3 is TGTGCCAGCAAAGCAAAGAGGTGGCAGCCCCAGCATTTT. It encodes CASKAKRWQPQHF.

The chain recombines TRBV11-2 with TRBJ2-3; possible D gene TRBD1, 5 bases. V gave up 2 bases and J gave up 5 bases, with 11 bases separating them. There are 14 residues in the CDR3. CDR1 and CDR2 from the germline V gene are SGHAT and FQNNGV. Here the CDR3 reads CASSLRPDRDTQYF. The CDR3 DNA reads TGTGCCAGCAGCTTACGCCCCGACAGAGATACGCAGTATTTT.